This T cell receptor beta chain was identified during a study of cytomegalovirus exposure and HLA in healthy donors. The germline gives CDR1 LNHDA, CDR2 SQIVND (reference sequence). The CDR3 contains 14 residues. Trimming took 6 bases from V and 0 from J, leaving 11 bases between them. Sequencing was performed with immunoSEQ multiplex PCR; in TCRdb, only in-frame clones are kept and a portion is missing. The table has about 240,000 clones, around 88% seen once. The chain combines TRBV19 with TRBJ1-1; tentatively, D is TRBD1 (5 bases). The sequenced material came from PBMCs. This sequence was found in a woman aged 30 to 39 in good health and CMV-seropositive. DNA for the CDR3: TGTGCCAGTAGCCCTGACAGACTGAACACTGAAGCTTTCTTT. Its protein product is CASSPDRLNTEAFF.